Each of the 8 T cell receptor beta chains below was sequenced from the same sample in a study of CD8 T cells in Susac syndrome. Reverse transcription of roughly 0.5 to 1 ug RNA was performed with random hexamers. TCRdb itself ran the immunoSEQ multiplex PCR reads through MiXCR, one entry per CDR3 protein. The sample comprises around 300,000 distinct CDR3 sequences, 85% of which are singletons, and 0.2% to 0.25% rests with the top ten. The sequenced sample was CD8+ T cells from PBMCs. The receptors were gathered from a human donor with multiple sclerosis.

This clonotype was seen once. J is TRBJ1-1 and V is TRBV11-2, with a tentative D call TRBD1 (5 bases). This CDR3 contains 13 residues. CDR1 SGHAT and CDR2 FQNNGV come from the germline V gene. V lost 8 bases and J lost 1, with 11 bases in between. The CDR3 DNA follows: TGTGCCAGCGCCCCCGGGGGGAACACTGAAGCTTTCTTT. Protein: CASAPGGNTEAFF.

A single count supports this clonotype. The CDR3 nucleotides read TGCGCCAGCAGCCAAGAGGAGGGGGTCTACAATGAGCAGTTCTTC. It specifies CASSQEEGVYNEQFF. The genes are TRBV4-3 and TRBJ2-1; the D gene could be TRBD1 or TRBD2 (6 bases each). This CDR3 has 15 residues. Trimming pared 0 bases from V and 3 bases from J, leaving 9 bases between. In germline, CDR1 is LGHNA, CDR2 YSLEER.

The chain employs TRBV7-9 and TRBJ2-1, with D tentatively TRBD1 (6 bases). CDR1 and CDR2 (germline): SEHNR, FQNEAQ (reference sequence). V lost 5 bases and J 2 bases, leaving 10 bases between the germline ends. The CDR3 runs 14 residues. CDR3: CASSRQVPYNEQFF. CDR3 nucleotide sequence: TGTGCCAGCAGCCGACAGGTTCCCTACAATGAGCAGTTCTTC.

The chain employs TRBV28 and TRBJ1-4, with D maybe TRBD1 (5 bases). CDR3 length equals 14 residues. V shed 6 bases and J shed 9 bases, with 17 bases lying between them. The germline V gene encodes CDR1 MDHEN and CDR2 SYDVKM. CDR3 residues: CASRSPGNWKKLFF. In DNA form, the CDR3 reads TGTGCCAGCAGATCGCCAGGGAACTGGAAAAAACTGTTTTTT.

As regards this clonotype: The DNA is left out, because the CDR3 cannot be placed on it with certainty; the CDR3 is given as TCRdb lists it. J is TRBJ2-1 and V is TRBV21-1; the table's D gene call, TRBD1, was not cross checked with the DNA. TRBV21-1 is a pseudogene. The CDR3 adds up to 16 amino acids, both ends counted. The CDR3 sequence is CASSKVGEGTSNEQFF.

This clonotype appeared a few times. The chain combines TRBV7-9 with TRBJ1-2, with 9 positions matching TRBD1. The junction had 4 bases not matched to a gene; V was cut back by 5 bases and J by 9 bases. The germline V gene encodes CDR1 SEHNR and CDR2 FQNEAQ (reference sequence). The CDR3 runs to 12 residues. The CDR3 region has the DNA TGTGCCAGCAGCCAGGACAGGGGACGCTACACCTTC. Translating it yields CASSQDRGRYTF.

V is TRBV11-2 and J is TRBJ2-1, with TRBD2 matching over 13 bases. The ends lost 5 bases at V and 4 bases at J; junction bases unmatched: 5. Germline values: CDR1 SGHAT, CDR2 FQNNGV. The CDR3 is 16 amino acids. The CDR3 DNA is TGTGCCAGCAGCGAGAGGGGACTAGCGGGGTACAATGAGCAGTTCTTC. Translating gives CASSERGLAGYNEQFF.

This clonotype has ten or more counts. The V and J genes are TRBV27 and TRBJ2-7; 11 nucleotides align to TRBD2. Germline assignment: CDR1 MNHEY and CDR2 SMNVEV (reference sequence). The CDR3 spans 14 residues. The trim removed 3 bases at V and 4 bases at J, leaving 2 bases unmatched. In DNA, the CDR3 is TGTGCCAGCAGTTTGGGGACTAGCGGATACGAGCAGTACTTC. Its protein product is CASSLGTSGYEQYF.